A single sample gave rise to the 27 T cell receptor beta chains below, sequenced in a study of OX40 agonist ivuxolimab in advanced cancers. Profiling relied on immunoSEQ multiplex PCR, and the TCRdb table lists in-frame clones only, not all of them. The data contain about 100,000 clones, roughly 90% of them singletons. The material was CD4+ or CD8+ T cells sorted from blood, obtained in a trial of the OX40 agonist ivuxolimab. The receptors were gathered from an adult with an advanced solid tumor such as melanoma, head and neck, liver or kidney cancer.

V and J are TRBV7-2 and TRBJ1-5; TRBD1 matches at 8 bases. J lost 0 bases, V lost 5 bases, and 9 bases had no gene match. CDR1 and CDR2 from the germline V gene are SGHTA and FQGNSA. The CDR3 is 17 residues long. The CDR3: CASSPGDRLYSNQPQHF. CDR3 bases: TGTGCCAGCAGCCCGGGGGACAGGCTGTATAGCAATCAGCCCCAGCATTTT.

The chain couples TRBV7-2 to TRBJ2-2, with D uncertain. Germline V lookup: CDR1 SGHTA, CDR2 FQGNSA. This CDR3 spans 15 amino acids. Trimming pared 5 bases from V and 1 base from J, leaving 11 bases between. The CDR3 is CASSLRTVNTGELFF. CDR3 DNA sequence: TGTGCCAGCAGCCTGCGGACGGTGAACACCGGGGAGCTGTTTTTT.

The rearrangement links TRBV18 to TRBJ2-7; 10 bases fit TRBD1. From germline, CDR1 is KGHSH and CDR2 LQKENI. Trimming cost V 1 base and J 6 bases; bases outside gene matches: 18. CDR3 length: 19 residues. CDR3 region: CASSPLGQGTSREALEQYF. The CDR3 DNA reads TGTGCCAGCTCACCACTGGGACAGGGGACCTCCCGGGAGGCTCTCGAGCAGTACTTC.

The CDR3 loop reads CSALSGELFF. DNA for the CDR3: TGCAGTGCGTTATCCGGGGAGCTGTTTTTT. The chain carries TRBV20-1 and TRBJ2-2; D call uncertain. Trimming cost V 6 bases and J 6 bases, with 5 bases left between them. Germline V gene sequence: CDR1 DFQATT, CDR2 SNEGSKA (reference sequence). The CDR3 is 10 residues long.

In nucleotides, the CDR3 is TGTGCCAGCAGTCCTAGGGGAAACGGAAACACCATATATTTT. It encodes CASSPRGNGNTIYF. This chain joins TRBV6-5 and TRBJ1-3; D possibly corresponds to TRBD1 (5 bases). V was cut by 5 bases and J by 4 bases, with 12 bases left in between. The CDR3 runs to 14 residues. Germline values: CDR1 MNHEY, CDR2 SVGAGI.

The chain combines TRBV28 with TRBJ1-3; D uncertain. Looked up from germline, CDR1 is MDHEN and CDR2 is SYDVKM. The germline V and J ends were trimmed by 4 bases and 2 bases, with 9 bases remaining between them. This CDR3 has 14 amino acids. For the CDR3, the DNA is TGTGCCAGCAGTTCAACCCCGACTGGAAACACCATATATTTT. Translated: CASSSTPTGNTIYF.

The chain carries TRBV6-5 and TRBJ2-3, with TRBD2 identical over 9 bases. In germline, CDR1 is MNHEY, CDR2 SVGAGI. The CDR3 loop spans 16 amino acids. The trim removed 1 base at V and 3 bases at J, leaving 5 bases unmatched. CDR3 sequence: CASSYFGTSPTDTQYF. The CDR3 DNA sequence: TGTGCCAGCAGTTACTTCGGGACTAGCCCTACAGATACGCAGTATTTT.

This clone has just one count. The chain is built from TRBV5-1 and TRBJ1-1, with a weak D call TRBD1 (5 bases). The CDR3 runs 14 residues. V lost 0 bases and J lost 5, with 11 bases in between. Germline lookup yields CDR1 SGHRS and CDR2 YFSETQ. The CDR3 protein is CASSLERGRTEAFF. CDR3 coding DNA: TGCGCCAGCAGCTTGGAAAGGGGAAGAACTGAAGCTTTCTTT. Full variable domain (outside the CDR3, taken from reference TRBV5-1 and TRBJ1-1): KAGVTQTPRYLIKTRGQQVTLSCSPISGHRSVSWYQQTPGQGLQFLFEYFSETQRNKGNFPGRFSGRQFSNSRSEMNVSTLELGDSALYLCASSLERGRTEAFFGQGTRLTVV.

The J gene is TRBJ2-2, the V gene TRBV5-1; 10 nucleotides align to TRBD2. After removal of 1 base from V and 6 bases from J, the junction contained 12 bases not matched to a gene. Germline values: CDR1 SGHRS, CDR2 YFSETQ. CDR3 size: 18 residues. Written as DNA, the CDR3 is TGCGCCAGCAGCTTGAAACTAGCGGGGACTGATGGGGCCGGGGAGCTGTTTTTT. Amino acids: CASSLKLAGTDGAGELFF.

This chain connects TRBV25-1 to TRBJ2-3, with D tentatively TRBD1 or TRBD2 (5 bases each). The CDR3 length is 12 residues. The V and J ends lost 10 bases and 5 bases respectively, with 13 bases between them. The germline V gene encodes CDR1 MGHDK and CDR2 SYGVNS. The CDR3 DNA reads TGTGCCACCACCGCTGGGGGAGATACGCAGTATTTT. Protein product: CATTAGGDTQYF.

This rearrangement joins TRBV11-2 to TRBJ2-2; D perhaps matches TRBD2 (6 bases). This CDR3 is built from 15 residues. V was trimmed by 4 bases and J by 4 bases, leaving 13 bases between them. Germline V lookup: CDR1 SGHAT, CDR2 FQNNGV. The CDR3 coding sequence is TGTGCCAGCAGCTCCCAGCGGGTGAGCACCGGGGAGCTGTTTTTT. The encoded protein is CASSSQRVSTGELFF.

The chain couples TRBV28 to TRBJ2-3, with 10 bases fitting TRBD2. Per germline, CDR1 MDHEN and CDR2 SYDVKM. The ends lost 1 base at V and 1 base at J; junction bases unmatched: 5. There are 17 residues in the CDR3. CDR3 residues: CASSLFPSGRGTDTQYF. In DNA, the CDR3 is TGTGCCAGCAGTTTATTCCCTAGCGGGAGAGGCACAGATACGCAGTATTTT.

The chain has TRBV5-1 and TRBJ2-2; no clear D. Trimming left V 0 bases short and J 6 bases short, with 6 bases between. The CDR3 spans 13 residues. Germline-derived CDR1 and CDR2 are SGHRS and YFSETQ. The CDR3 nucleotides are TGCGCCAGCAGCTTGGAGGCAGCCGGGGAGCTGTTTTTT. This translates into CASSLEAAGELFF.

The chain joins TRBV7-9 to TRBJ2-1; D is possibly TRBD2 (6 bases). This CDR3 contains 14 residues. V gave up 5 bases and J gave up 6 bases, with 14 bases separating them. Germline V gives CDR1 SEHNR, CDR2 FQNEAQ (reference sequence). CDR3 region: CASSTGGTINEQFF. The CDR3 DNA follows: TGTGCCAGCAGCACCGGCGGGACCATCAATGAGCAGTTCTTC.

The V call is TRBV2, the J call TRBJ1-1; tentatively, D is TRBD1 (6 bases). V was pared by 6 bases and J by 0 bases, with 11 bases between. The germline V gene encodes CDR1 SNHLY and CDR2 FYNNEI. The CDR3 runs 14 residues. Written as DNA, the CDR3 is TGTGCCAGCAGGGGGACACTCATGAACACTGAAGCTTTCTTT. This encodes CASRGTLMNTEAFF.

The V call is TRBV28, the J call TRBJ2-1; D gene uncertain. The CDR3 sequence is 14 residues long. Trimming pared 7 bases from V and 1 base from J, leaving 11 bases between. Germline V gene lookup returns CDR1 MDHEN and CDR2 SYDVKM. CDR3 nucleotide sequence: TGTGCCAGCAAGTTATTCGAGTCCTACAATGAGCAGTTCTTC. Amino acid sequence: CASKLFESYNEQFF.

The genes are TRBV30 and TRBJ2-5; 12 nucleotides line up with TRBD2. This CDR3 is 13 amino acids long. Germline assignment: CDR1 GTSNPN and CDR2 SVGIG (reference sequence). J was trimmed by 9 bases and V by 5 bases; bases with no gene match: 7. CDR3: CAWETSGSVSQYF. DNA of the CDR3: TGTGCCTGGGAGACTAGCGGGAGCGTTTCCCAGTACTTC.

The CDR3, as DNA: TGTGCCATCAGTGGCCTAGCGGGAGGCGAAGAGACCCAGTACTTC. Amino acids: CAISGLAGGEETQYF. This chain uses TRBV10-3 with TRBJ2-5, with 11 bases aligning to TRBD2. With V trimmed by 4 bases and J by 3 bases, 4 bases remained unmatched. The germline gives CDR1 ENHRY, CDR2 SYGVKD. The CDR3 runs 15 residues.

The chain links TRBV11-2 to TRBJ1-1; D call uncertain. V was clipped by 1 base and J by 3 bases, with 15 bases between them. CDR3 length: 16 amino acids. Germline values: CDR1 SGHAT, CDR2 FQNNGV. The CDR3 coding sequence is TGTGCCAGCAGCTTAGGATCACGGGTCGACGACACTGAAGCTTTCTTT. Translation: CASSLGSRVDDTEAFF.

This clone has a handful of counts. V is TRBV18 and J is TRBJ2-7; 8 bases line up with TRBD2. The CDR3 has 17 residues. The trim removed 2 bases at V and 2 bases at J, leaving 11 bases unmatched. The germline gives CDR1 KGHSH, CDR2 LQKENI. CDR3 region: CASSPKGSGLGTYEQYF. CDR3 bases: TGTGCCAGCTCACCAAAAGGATCGGGACTAGGAACCTACGAGCAGTACTTC.

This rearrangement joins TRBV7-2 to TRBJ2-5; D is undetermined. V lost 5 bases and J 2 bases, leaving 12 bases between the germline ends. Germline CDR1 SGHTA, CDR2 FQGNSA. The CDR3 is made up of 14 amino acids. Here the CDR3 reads CASSVRSPQETQYF. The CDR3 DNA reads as TGTGCCAGCAGCGTCCGGTCGCCTCAAGAGACCCAGTACTTC.

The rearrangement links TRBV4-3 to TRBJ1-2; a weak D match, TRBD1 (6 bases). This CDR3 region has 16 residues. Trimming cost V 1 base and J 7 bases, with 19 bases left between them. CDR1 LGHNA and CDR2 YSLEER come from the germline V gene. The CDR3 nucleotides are TGCGCCAGCAGCCAAGGGTTCCGGGGGCAGGTTCGTGGCTACACCTTC. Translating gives CASSQGFRGQVRGYTF.

The CDR3: CASRQSGGAYEQYF. For the CDR3, the DNA is TGTGCCAGCAGACAATCAGGGGGGGCCTACGAGCAGTACTTC. The chain combines TRBV28 with TRBJ2-7; the D gene could be TRBD1 or TRBD2 (7 bases each). This CDR3 spans 14 amino acids. The V gene lost 6 bases and the J gene lost 2 bases, with 14 bases spanning the gap. The germline CDR1 and CDR2 sequences are MDHEN and SYDVKM.

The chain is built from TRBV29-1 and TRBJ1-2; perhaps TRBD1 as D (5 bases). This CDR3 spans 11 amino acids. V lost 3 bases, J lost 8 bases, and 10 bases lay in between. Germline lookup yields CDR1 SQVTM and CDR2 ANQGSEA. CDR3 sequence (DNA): TGCAGCGTTGACTGGGGCGGCGGCTACACCTTC. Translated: CSVDWGGGYTF.

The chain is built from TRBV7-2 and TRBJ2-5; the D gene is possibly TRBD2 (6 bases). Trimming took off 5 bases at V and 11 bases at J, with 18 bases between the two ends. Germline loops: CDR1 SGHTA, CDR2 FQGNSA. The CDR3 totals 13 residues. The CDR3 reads CASSPRATGEQYF. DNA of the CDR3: TGTGCCAGCAGCCCACGGGCCACGGGAGAGCAGTACTTC.

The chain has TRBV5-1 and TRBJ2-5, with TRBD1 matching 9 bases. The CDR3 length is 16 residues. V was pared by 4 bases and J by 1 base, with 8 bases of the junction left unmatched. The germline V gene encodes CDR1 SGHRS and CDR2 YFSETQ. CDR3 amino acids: CASSHGTGLFQETQYF. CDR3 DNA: TGCGCCAGCAGCCACGGGACAGGGCTCTTCCAAGAGACCCAGTACTTC.

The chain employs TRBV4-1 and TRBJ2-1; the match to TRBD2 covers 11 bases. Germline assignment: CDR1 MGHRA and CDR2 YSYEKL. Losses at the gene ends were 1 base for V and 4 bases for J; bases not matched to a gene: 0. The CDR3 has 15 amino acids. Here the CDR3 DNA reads TGCGCCAGCAGCCAAGGGACTAGCGGGTACAATGAGCAGTTCTTC. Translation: CASSQGTSGYNEQFF.